The entry that follows covers one T cell receptor beta chain sequence. The data belong to a study of T cell changes during pregnancy in multiple sclerosis. The repertoire was sequenced with immunoSEQ multiplex PCR; TCRdb's copy has only in-frame clones and lacks some. In the table there are tens of thousands of clones, over 75% of which are singletons. This CDR3 has 13 amino acids. The germline V gene has CDR1 PRHDT and CDR2 FYEKMQ (reference sequence). V gave up 4 bases and J gave up 11 bases; unmatched junction bases: 9. V is TRBV13 and J is TRBJ1-2; 8 bases align to TRBD1. The TCR originated in a female donor with multiple sclerosis, enrolled in a pregnancy study. The material sequenced was peripheral blood, taken before pregnancy. CDR3 sequence (DNA): TGTGCCAGCAGCTGGGGACAGGAGGCCCTTTACACCTTC. Its translation is CASSWGQEALYTF. Supplemented by reference TRBV13 and TRBJ1-2, the full variable domain reads AAGVIQSPRHLIKEKRETATLKCYPIPRHDTVYWYQQGPGQDPQFLISFYEKMQSDKGSIPDRFSAQQFSDYHSELNMSSLELGDSALYFCASSWGQEALYTFGSGTRLTVV.